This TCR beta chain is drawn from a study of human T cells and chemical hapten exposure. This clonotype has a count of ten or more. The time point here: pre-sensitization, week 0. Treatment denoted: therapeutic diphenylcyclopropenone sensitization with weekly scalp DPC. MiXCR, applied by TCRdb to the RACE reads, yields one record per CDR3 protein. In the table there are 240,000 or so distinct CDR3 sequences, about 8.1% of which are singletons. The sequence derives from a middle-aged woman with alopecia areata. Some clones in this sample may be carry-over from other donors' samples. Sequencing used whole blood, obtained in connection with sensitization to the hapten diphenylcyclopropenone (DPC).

The CDR3 protein is CASSYSAGYEQYF. Here the CDR3 DNA reads TGTGCCAGCAGTTACTCGGCGGGTTACGAGCAGTACTTC. This sequence joins TRBV6-5 and TRBJ2-7, with D possibly TRBD2 on 5 matching bases. Per the germline V gene, CDR1 is MNHEY and CDR2 is SVGAGI. The CDR3 spans 13 residues. Between the trimmed V and J ends, which lost 0 bases and 4 bases, there was a span of 7 bases.